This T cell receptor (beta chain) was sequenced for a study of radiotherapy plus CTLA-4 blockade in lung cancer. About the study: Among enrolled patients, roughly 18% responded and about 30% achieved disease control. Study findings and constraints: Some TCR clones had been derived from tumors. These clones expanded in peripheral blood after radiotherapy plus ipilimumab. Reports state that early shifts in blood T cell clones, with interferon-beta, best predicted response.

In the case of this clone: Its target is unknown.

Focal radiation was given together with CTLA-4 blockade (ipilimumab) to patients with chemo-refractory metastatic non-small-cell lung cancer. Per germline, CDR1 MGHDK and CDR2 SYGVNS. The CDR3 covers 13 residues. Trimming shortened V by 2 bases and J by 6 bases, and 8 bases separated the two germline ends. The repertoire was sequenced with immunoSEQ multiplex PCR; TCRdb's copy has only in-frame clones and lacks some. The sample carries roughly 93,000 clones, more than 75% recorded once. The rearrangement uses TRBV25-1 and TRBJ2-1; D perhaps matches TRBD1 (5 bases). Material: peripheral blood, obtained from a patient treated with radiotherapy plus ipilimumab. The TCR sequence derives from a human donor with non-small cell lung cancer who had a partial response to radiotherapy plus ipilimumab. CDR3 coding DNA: TGTGCCAGCAGTGAAGGGGCGCGCAATGAGCAGTTCTTC. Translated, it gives CASSEGARNEQFF.